This T cell receptor (beta chain) was sequenced for a study of blood T cell repertoires in COVID-19. The CDR3 is made up of 16 amino acids. The V and J ends lost 6 bases and 2 bases, in that order; junction bases with no gene match: 9. Germline CDR1 MNHEY, CDR2 SVGEGT. Profiling relied on immunoSEQ multiplex PCR, and the TCRdb table lists in-frame clones only, not all of them. The data contain some 350,000 clones, over 75% of them singletons. This TCR was recovered from a young man who had recovered from COVID-19. The V and J genes are TRBV6-2 or TRBV6-3 and TRBJ2-3, with 9 bases that match TRBD2. The sequenced sample consisted of PBMCs or T cells enriched from blood (not recorded which). CDR3 sequence (DNA): TGTGCCAGCAGCCCTCTTAGCGGGGGATCCACAGATACGCAGTATTTT. Its protein product is CASSPLSGGSTDTQYF.